One and the same sample provided the 5 T cell receptor beta chains below, sequenced in a study of blood T cell repertoires in COVID-19. Generated by immunoSEQ multiplex PCR, the TCRdb table keeps only in-frame clones and is missing some. The sample gives some 150,000 clones, around 86% of which show up once; about 2.5% is in the top ten. Sequencing used peripheral blood. The receptors were gathered from a man aged 45-65 years with active COVID-19.

This clone was observed once. This chain joins TRBV5-6 and TRBJ1-1, with D uncertain. This CDR3 is 12 amino acids long. Trimming removed 2 bases from V and 0 bases from J, with 2 bases in between. Per the germline V gene, CDR1 is SGHDT and CDR2 is YYEEEE. CDR3 DNA sequence: TGTGCCAGCAGCTTCATGAACACTGAAGCTTTCTTT. Protein: CASSFMNTEAFF. Supplemented by reference TRBV5-6 and TRBJ1-1, the full variable domain reads DAGVTQSPTHLIKTRGQQVTLRCSPKSGHDTVSWYQQALGQGPQFIFQYYEEEERQRGNFPDRFSGHQFPNYSSELNVNALLLGDSALYLCASSFMNTEAFFGQGTRLTVV.

The CDR3 DNA reads as TGTGCCAGCAGTGATACGACTATTCGACGGAACGAGCAGTTCTTC. It encodes CASSDTTIRRNEQFF. V gene TRBV2 combines with J gene TRBJ2-1; possibly TRBD2 for D (5 bases). The CDR3 spans 15 residues. V was clipped by 3 bases and J by 10 bases, with 19 bases between them. Germline lookup yields CDR1 SNHLY and CDR2 FYNNEI.

The rearrangement joins TRBV4-1 to TRBJ2-3; the match to TRBD2 covers 12 bases. V trimming: 1 base; J trimming: 6 bases; junction bases outside the gene matches: 8. From germline, CDR1 is MGHRA and CDR2 YSYEKL. The CDR3 runs to 17 residues. CDR3 in DNA: TGCGCCAGCAGCCAAGCAGGACTAGCGGGGCGGGGGGATACGCAGTATTTT. This sequence encodes CASSQAGLAGRGDTQYF.

The chain couples TRBV7-2 to TRBJ2-7, with 10 bases fitting TRBD2. J was trimmed by 0 bases and V by 2 bases; bases with no gene match: 10. CDR3 length equals 18 residues. In germline, CDR1 is SGHTA, CDR2 FQGNSA. CDR3 sequence (DNA): TGTGCCAGCAGCTTACAACTAGCGGGGTACAGGAGCTCCTACGAGCAGTACTTC. Residues: CASSLQLAGYRSSYEQYF.

V is TRBV11-2 and J is TRBJ2-1; D perhaps matches TRBD2 (7 bases). This CDR3 is 16 amino acids long. Trimming took off 2 bases at V and 6 bases at J, with 17 bases between the two ends. Per germline, CDR1 SGHAT and CDR2 FQNNGV. This CDR3 reads CASSLYTPGGGNEQFF. CDR3 coding DNA: TGTGCCAGCAGCTTATATACGCCGGGGGGCGGCAATGAGCAGTTCTTC. Together with reference TRBV11-2 and TRBJ2-1, the CDR3 gives the full variable domain: EAGVAQSPRYKIIEKRQSVAFWCNPISGHATLYWYQQILGQGPKLLIQFQNNGVVDDSQLPKDRFSAERLKGVDSTLKIQPAKLEDSAVYLCASSLYTPGGGNEQFFGPGTRLTVL.